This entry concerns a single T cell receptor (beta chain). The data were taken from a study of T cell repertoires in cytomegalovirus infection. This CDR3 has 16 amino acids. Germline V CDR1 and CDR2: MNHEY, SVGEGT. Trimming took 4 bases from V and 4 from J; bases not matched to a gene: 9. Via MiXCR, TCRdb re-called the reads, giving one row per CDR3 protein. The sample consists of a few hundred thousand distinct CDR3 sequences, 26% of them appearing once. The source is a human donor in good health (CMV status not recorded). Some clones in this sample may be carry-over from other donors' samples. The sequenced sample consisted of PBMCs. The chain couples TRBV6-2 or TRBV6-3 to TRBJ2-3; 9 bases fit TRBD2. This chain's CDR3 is CASSSASGTRADTQYF. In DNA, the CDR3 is TGTGCCAGCAGTTCCGCTAGCGGGACTCGCGCAGATACGCAGTATTTT.